This T cell receptor beta chain was identified in a study of cytomegalovirus exposure and HLA in healthy donors. This PCR relied on a set of 60 Vbeta primers and 13 Jbeta primers. Assay used: immunoSEQ multiplex PCR; TCRdb lists only in-frame clones, some missing. Of about 130,000 clones detected, 72% appear once; the ten largest clones hold less than 4.5%. Germline V gene data show CDR1 as SGHDN and CDR2 as FVKESK. The CDR3 length is 16 residues. Germline trimming cut 5 bases from V and 0 bases from J; bases unmatched to any gene: 2. Material for sequencing was PBMCs. This clonotype was sampled from a man aged 50-59 years in good health and CMV-seropositive. The V call is TRBV14, the J call TRBJ2-1; 12 bases fit TRBD2. The CDR3 region has the DNA TGTGCCAGCAGCTGGACTAGCGGGGTCTCCTACAATGAGCAGTTCTTC. Amino acids: CASSWTSGVSYNEQFF.